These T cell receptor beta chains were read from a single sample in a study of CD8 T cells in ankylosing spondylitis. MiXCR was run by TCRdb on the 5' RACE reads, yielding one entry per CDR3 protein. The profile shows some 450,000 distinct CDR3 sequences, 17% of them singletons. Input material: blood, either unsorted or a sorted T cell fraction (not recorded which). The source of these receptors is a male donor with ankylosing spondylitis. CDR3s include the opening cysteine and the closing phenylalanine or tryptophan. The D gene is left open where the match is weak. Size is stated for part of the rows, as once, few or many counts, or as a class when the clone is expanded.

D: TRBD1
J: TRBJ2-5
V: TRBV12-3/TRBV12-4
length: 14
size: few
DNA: TGTGCCAGCACCCCCGGACAGGGGATCCAGACCCAGTACTTC
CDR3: CASTPGQGIQTQYF

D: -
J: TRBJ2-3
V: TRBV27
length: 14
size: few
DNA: TGTGCCAGCAGTCTGCGGGGAACCACAGATACGCAGTATTTT
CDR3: CASSLRGTTDTQYF

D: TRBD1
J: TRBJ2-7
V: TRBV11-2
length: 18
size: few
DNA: TGTGCCAGCAGCTTAAGGGGGACGACAGGGGCCAACGCCTACGAGCAGTACTTC
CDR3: CASSLRGTTGANAYEQYF

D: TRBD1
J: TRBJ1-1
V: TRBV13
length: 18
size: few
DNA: TGTGCCAGCAGCGGGAGGGGACAGGGCCTTTGGATGAACACTGAAGCTTTCTTT
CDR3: CASSGRGQGLWMNTEAFF

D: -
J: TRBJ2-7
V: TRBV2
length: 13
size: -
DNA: TGTGCCAGCAGTCCCACCCCAGGGGGGGAGCAGTACTTC
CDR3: CASSPTPGGEQYF

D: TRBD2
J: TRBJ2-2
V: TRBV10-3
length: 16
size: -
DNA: TGTGCCACACGGCACCCTCAAGCGGGAGTTACCGGGGAGCTGTTTTTT
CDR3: CATRHPQAGVTGELFF

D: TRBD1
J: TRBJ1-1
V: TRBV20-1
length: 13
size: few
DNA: TGCAGTGCTAGGGGGACAGCTTACACTGAAGCTTTCTTT
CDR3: CSARGTAYTEAFF

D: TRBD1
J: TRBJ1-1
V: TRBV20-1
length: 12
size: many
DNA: TGCAGTGCTAGAAGACAGGGAGGGGAAGCTTTCTTT
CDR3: CSARRQGGEAFF

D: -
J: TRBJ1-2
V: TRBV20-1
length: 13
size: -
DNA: TGCAGTAGCCACCAGGGAGGCCTCTATGGCTACACCTTC
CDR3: CSSHQGGLYGYTF

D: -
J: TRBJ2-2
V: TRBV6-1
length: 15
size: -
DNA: TGTGCCAGCAGAACCGACAGAGCGAACACCGGGGAGCTGTTTTTT
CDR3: CASRTDRANTGELFF

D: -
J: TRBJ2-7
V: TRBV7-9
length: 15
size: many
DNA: TGTGCCAGCAGCTTAGGGACAGTCTACTCCTACGAGCAGTACTTC
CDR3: CASSLGTVYSYEQYF

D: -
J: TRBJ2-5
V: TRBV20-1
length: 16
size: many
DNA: TGCAGTGCGATAAAAGGCAGCCCTACTCAGGGGGAGACCCAGTACTTC
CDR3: CSAIKGSPTQGETQYF

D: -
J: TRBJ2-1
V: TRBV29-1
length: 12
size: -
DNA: TGCAGCGTCCGGGACTCGTACAATGAGCAGTTCTTC
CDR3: CSVRDSYNEQFF

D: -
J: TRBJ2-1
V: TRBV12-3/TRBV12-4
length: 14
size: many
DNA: TGTGCCAGCAGTTTAAGGCCAGGCGGGGATGAGCAGTTCTTC
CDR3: CASSLRPGGDEQFF

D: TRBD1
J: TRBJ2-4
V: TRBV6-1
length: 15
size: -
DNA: TGTGCCAGCAGGGACAGGGACCGAGCCAAAAACATTCAGTACTTC
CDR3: CASRDRDRAKNIQYF